This T cell receptor (beta chain) was captured in a study of blood T cells in healthy people across ages. A J-beta primer mix and a sample-barcoded 5' primer were used in a second PCR of roughly 7 to 12 cycles. One entry per CDR3 protein results from TCRdb running MiXCR on the 5' RACE reads. The sample includes some 880,000 distinct CDR3 sequences, about 34% seen only once; the top ten take roughly 13%. The CDR3 covers 15 residues. V shed 2 bases, J shed 3 bases, and the junction held 2 bases outside the gene matches. CDR1 and CDR2 (germline): MNHEY, SVGEGT. The specimen sequenced was blood. This sequence joins TRBV6-2 or TRBV6-3 and TRBJ2-5; 11 bases fit TRBD2. The clonotype originates from a man aged 18 to 29 in good health. In nucleotides, the CDR3 is TGTGCCAGCAGTTACACACTAGCGGGGGAAGAGACCCAGTACTTC. Encoded protein: CASSYTLAGEETQYF.